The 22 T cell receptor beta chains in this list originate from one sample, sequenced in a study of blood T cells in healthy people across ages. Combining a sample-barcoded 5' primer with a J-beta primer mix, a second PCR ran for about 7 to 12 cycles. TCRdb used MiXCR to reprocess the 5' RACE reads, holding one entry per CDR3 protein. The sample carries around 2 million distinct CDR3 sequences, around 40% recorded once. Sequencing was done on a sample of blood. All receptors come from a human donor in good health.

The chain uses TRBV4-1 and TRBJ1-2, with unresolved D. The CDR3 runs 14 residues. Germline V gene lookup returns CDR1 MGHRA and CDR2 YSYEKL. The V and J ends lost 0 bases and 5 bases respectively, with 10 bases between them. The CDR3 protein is CASSQDPAGYGYTF. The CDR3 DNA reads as TGCGCCAGCAGCCAAGACCCTGCGGGGTATGGCTACACCTTC.

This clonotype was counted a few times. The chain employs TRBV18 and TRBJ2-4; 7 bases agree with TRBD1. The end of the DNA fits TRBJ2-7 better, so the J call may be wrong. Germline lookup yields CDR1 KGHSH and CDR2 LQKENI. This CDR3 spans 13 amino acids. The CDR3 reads CASRDSGSYEQYF. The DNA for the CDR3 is TGTGCCAGCCGGGACAGCGGCTCCTACGAGCAGTACTTC.

The CDR3 here is CASSIWGTNSEQYF. The DNA of the CDR3 is TGTGCCAGTAGTATTTGGGGGACGAACTCCGAGCAGTACTTC. This chain connects TRBV19 to TRBJ2-4, with D perhaps given as TRBD1 or TRBD2 (5 bases each). The DNA end favors TRBJ2-7, so the J call may be wrong. The CDR3 loop spans 14 amino acids. Germline assignment: CDR1 LNHDA and CDR2 SQIVND (reference sequence).

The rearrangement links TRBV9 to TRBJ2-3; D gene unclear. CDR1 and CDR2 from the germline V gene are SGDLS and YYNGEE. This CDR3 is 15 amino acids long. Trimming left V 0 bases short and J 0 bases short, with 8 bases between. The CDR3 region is CASSVEGSSTDTQYF. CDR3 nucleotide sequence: TGTGCCAGCAGCGTAGAGGGCAGTAGCACAGATACGCAGTATTTT.

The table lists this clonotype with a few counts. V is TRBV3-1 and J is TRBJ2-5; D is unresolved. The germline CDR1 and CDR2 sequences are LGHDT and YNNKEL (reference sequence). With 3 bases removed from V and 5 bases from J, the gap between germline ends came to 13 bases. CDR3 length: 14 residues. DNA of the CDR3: TGTGCCAGCAGCCAGGTACCGGTGATGGAGACCCAGTACTTC. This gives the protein CASSQVPVMETQYF.

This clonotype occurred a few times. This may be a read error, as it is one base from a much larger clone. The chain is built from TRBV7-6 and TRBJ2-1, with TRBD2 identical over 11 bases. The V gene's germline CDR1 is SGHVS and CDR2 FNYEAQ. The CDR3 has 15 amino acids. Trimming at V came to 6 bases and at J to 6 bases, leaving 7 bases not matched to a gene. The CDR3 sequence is CASSFSGGAFNEQFF. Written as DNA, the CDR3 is TGTGCCAGCAGTTTTAGCGGGGGGGCCTTCAATGAGCAGTTCTTC.

This CDR3 reads CATSPGSYEQYF. The CDR3 bases are TGTGCCACCAGCCCTGGCTCCTACGAGCAGTACTTC. The rearrangement uses TRBV15 and TRBJ2-7; D gene ambiguous. Germline CDR1 LNHNV, CDR2 YYDKDF (reference sequence). Deletions cut 5 bases from V and 0 bases from J, with 5 bases between. This CDR3 comprises 12 residues. Drawing the rest from reference TRBV15 and TRBJ2-7, the complete variable domain is DAMVIQNPRYQVTQFGKPVTLSCSQTLNHNVMYWYQQKSSQAPKLLFHYYDKDFNNEADTPDNFQSRRPNTSFCFLDIRSPGLGDTAMYLCATSPGSYEQYFGPGTRLTVT.

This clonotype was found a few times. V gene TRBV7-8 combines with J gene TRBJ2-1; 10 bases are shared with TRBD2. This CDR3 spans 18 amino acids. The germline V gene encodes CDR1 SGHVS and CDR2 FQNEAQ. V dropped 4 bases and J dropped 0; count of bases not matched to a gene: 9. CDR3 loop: CASSSTPGLASSYNEQFF. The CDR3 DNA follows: TGTGCCAGCAGCTCGACCCCGGGACTAGCGAGCTCCTACAATGAGCAGTTCTTC. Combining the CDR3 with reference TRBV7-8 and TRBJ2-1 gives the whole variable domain GAGVSQSPRYKVAKRGQDVALRCDPISGHVSLFWYQQALGQGPEFLTYFQNEAQLDKSGLPSDRFFAERPEGSVSTLKIQRTQQEDSAVYLCASSSTPGLASSYNEQFFGPGTRLTVL.

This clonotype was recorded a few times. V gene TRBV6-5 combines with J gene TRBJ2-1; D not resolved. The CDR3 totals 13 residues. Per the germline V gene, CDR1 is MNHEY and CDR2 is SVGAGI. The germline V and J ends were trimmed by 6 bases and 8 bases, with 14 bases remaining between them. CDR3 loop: CASRTLRGDEQFF. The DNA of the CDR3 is TGTGCCAGCAGGACACTCCGAGGCGATGAGCAGTTCTTC.

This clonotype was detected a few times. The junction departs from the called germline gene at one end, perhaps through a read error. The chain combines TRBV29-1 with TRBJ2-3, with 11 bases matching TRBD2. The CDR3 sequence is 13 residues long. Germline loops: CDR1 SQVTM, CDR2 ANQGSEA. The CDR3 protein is CGVPLAGGDTQYF. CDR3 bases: TGCGGCGTTCCCCTAGCGGGGGGAGATACGCAGTATTTT.

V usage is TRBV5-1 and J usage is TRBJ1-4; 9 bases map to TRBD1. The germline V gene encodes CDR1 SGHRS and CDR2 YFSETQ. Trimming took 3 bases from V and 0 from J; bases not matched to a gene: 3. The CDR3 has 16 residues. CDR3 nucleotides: TGCGCCAGCAGCTGGACAGGGGCGACAACTAATGAAAAACTGTTTTTT. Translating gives CASSWTGATTNEKLFF.

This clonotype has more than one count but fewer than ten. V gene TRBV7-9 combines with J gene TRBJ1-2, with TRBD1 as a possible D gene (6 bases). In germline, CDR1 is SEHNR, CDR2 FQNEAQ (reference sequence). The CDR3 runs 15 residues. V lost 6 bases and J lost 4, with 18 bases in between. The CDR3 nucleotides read TGTGCCAGCAGTCAAACTATCCTAGGGGGCTATGGCTACACCTTC. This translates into CASSQTILGGYGYTF.

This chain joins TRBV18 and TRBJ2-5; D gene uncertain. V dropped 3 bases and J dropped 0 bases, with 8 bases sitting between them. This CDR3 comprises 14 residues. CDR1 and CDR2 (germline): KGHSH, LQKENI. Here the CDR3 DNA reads TGTGCCAGCTCACCCCTCAGAAACCAAGAGACCCAGTACTTC. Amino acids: CASSPLRNQETQYF.

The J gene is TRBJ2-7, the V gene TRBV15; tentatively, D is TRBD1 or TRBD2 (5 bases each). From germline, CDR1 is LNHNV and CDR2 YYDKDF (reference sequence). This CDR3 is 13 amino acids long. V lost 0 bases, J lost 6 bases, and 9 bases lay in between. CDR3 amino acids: CATSRDQGAEQYF. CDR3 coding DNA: TGTGCCACCAGCAGAGACCAGGGAGCCGAGCAGTACTTC.

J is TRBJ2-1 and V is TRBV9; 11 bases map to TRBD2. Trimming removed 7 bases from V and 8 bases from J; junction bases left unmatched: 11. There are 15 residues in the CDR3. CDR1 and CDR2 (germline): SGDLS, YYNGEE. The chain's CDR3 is CASGGTSGGMDEQFF. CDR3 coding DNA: TGTGCCAGCGGGGGGACTAGCGGAGGGATGGATGAGCAGTTCTTC. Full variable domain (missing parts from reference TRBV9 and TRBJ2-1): DSGVTQTPKHLITATGQRVTLRCSPRSGDLSVYWYQQSLDQGLQFLIQYYNGEERAKGNILERFSAQQFPDLHSELNLSSLELGDSALYFCASGGTSGGMDEQFFGPGTRLTVL.

The CDR3 reads CSVGDRGLYYEQYF. DNA of the CDR3: TGCAGCGTTGGAGACAGGGGGCTTTACTACGAGCAGTACTTC. The chain uses TRBV29-1 and TRBJ2-4; 10 positions match TRBD1. The DNA end lines up better with TRBJ2-7; the J call may be wrong. The CDR3 spans 14 residues. Looked up from germline, CDR1 is SQVTM and CDR2 is ANQGSEA.

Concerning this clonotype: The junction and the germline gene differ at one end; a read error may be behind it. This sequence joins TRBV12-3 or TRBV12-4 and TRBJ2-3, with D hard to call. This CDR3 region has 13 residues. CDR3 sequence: CASSLAGTDTEYF. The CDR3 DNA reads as TGTGCCAGCAGTTTAGCGGGCACAGATACGGAGTATTTT.

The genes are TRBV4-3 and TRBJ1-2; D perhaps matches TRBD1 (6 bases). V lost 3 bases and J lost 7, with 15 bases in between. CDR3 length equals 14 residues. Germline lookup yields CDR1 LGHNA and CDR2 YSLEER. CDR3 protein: CASSQAQGRSGYTF. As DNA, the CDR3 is TGCGCCAGCAGCCAGGCTCAGGGGCGGAGTGGCTACACCTTC.

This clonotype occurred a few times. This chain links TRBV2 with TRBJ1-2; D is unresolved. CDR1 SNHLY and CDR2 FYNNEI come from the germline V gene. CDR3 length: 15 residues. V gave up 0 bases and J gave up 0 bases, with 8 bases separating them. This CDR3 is CASSEARIANYGYTF. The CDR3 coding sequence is TGTGCCAGCAGTGAAGCGAGAATAGCTAACTATGGCTACACCTTC.

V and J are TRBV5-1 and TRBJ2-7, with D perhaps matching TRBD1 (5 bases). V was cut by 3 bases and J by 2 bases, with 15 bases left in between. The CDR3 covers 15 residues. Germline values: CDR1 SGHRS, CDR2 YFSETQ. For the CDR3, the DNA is TGCGCCAGCAGCTACCAGACAGAGGTCCCCTACGAGCAGTACTTC. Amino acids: CASSYQTEVPYEQYF.

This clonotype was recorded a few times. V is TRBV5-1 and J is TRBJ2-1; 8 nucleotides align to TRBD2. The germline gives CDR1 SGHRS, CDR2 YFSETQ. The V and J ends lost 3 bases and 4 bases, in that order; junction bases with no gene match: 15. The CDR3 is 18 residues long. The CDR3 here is CASSSANNERGIYNEQFF. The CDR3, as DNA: TGCGCCAGCAGCTCCGCTAATAATGAGCGGGGGATATACAATGAGCAGTTCTTC.

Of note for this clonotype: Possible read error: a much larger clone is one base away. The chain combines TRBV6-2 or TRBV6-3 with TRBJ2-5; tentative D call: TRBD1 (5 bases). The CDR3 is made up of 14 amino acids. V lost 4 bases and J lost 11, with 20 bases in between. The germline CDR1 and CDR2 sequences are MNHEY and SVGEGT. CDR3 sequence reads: CASSSGISYNEQYF. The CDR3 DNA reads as TGTGCCAGCAGTTCAGGGATATCCTACAATGAGCAGTACTTC.